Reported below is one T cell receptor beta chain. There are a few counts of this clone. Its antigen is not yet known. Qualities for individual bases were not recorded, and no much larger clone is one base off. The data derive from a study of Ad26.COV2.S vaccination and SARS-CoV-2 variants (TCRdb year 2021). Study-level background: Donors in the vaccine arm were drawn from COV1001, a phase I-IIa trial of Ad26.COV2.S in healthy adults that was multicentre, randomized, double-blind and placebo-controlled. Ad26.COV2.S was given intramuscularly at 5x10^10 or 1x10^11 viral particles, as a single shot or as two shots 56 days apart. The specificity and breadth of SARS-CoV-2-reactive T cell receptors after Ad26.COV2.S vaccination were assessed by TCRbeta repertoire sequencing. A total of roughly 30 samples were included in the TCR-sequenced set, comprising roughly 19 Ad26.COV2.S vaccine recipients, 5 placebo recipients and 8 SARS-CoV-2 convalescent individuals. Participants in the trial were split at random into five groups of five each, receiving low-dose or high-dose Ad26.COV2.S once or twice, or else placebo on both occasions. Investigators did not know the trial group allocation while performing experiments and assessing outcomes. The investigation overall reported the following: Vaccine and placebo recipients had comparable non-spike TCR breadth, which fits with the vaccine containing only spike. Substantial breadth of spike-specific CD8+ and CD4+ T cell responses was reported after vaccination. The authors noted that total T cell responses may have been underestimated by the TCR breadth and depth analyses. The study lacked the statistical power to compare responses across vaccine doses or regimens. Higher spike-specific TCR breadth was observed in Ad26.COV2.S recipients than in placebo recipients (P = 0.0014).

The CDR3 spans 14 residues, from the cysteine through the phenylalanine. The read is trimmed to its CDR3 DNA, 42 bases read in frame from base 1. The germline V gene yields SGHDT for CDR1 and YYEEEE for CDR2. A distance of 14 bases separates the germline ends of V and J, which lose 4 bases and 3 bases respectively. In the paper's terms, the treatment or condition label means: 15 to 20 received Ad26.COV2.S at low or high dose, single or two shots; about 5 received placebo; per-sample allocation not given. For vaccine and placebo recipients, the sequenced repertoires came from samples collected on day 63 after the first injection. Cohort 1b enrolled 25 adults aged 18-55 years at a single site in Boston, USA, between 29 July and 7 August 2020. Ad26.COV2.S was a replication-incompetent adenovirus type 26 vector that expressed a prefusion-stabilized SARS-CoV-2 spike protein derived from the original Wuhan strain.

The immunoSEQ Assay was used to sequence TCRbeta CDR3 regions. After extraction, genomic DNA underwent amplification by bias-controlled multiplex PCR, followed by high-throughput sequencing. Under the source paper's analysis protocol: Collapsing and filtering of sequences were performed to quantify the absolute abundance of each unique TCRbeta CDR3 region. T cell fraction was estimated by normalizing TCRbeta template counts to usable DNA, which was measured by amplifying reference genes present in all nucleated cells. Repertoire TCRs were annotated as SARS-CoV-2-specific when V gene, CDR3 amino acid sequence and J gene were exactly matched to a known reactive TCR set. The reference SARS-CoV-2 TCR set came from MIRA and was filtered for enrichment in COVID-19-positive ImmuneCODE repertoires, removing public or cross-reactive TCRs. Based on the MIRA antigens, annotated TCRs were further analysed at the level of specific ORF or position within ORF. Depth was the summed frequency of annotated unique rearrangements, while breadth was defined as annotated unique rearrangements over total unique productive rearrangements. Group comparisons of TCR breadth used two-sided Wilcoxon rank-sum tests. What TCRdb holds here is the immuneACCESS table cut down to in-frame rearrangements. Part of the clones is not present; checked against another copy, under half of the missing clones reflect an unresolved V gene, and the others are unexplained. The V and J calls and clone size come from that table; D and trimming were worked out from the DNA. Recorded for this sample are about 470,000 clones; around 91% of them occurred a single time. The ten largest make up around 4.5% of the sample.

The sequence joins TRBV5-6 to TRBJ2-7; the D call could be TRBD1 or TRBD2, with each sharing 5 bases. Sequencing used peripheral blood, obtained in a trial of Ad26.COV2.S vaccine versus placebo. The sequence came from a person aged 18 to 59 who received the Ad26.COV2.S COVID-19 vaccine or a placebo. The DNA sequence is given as TGTGCCAGCAGCCCCCGGGACGTTAACTACGAGCAGTACTTC. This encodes CASSPRDVNYEQYF.